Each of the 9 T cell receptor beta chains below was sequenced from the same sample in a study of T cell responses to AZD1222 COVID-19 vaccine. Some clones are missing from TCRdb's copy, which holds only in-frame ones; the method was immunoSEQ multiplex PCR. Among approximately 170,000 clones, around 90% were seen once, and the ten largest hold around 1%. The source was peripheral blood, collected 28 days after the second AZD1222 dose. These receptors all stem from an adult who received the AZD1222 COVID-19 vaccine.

The CDR3 loop reads CASSFNRVSGYTF. The CDR3, as DNA: TGTGCCAGTAGTTTCAACAGGGTGAGCGGCTACACCTTC. The V and J genes are TRBV19 and TRBJ1-2; perhaps TRBD1 as D (6 bases). Germline V CDR1 and CDR2: LNHDA, SQIVND (reference sequence). The V end lost 5 bases, the J end lost 8 bases, and 15 bases lay between the germline ends. This CDR3 has 13 residues. The variable domain in full, completed from reference TRBV19 and TRBJ1-2, reads DGGITQSPKYLFRKEGQNVTLSCEQNLNHDAMYWYRQDPGQGLRLIYYSQIVNDFQKGDIAEGYSVSREKKESFPLTVTSAQKNPTAFYLCASSFNRVSGYTFGSGTRLTVV.

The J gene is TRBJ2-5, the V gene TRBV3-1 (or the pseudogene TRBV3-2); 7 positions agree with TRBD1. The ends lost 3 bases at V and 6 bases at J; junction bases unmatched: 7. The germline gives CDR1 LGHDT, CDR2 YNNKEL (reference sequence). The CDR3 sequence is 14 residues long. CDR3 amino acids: CASSHTGVGKTQYF. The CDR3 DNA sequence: TGTGCCAGCAGCCACACAGGGGTGGGGAAGACCCAGTACTTC.

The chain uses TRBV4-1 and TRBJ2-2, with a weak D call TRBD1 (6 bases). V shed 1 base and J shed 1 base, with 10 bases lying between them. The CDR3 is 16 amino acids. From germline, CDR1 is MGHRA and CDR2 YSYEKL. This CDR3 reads CASSQAGVMNTGELFF. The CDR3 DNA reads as TGCGCCAGCAGCCAAGCAGGGGTCATGAACACCGGGGAGCTGTTTTTT.

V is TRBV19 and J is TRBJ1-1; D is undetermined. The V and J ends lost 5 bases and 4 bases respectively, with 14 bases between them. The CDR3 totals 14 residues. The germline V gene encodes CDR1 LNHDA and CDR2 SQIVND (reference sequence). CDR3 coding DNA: TGTGCCAGTAGTCCCGCGACGGTGGGCACTGAAGCTTTCTTT. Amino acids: CASSPATVGTEAFF.

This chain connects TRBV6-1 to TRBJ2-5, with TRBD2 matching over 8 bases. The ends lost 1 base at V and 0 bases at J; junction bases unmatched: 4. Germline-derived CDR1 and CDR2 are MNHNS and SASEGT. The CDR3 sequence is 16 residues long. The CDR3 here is CASSEEASGYQETQYF. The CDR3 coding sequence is TGTGCCAGCAGTGAAGAGGCTAGCGGGTACCAAGAGACCCAGTACTTC.

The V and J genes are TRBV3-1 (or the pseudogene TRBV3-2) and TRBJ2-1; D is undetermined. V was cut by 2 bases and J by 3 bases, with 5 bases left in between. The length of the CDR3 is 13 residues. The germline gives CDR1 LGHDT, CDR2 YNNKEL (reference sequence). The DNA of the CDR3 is TGTGCCAGCAGCCAAAGCTTCTACAATGAGCAGTTCTTC. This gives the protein CASSQSFYNEQFF.

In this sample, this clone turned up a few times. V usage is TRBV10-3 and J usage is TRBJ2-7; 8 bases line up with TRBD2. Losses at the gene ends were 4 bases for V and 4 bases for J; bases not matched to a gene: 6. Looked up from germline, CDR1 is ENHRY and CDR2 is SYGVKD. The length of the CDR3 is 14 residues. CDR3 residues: CAISGARGGYEQYF. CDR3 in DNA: TGTGCCATCAGTGGGGCTCGCGGGGGGTACGAGCAGTACTTC.

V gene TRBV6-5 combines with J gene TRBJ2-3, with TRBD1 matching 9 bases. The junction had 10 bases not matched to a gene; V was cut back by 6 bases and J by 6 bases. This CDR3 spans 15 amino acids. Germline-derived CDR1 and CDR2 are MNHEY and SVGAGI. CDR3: CASSSATGGRDTQYF. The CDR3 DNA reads TGTGCCAGCAGCTCCGCGACAGGGGGGCGGGATACGCAGTATTTT.

In nucleotides, the CDR3 is TGTGCCAGCAGTCCCCGGGACGGACTCCTAGGGCTGTTTTTT. It is translated as CASSPRDGLLGLFF. This chain joins TRBV27 and TRBJ2-2; D might be TRBD1 or TRBD2, each matching 5 bases. Germline CDR1 reads MNHEY; CDR2 reads SMNVEV (reference sequence). Trimming removed 5 bases at V and 13 bases at J, with 20 bases between. The CDR3 length is 14 residues.